This T cell receptor (beta chain) was observed in a study of shared clonotypes between healthy human individuals. Study-level information: Ranging from 18 to 49 in age, donors were two women and a few men. The study used three CD4 naive, three CD4 memory, two CD8 naive and one CD8 memory plate per donor.

TCRdb keeps only in-frame clones here, not all; method: immunoSEQ multiplex PCR. The sample includes about 2.5 million clones, around 93% seen only once; the top ten take around 0.35%. Study-level findings and limits: Depth was large, yet rarefaction showed that sorted-subset sequencing was incomplete. What naive subsets generally showed was a larger estimated richness than memory subsets showed.

With respect to this clone: What it recognizes is unknown.

Germline V gene lookup returns CDR1 SGHNT and CDR2 YYREEE (reference sequence). This CDR3 contains 15 residues. With 3 bases removed from V and 5 bases from J, the gap between germline ends came to 17 bases. The clonotype originates from a man younger than 35 in good health. Some clones in this sample may be carry-over from other donors' samples. The chain is built from TRBV5-4 and TRBJ1-1, with D possibly matching TRBD1 (6 bases). Sequencing was performed on naive CD4+ T cells from PBMCs. Noted subset: CD45RA+ positively selected. The CDR3 region is CASSSGGGWETEAFF. CDR3 bases: TGTGCCAGCAGCTCCGGGGGGGGCTGGGAAACTGAAGCTTTCTTT.